Listed below are T cell receptor beta chains from one sample, sequenced in a study of control samples from healthy donors and cancer patients. TCRdb's table, derived via immunoSEQ multiplex PCR, lists solely in-frame clones and lacks some. Among 90,000 or so clones listed, roughly 80% were seen once. Sequencing used PBMCs. The receptors stem from a man aged 70 or older with lung cancer. Each CDR3 is given with its conserved first and last residue. A D gene is named only where the DNA matches it firmly. Clone size, where shown, is once, few, many, or a class for clones that have expanded.

>TRBD1|TRBJ2-4|.|TRBV11-1
CASSPDRAGKNIQYF
TGTGCCAGCAGTCCGGACAGGGCGGGGAAAAACATTCAGTACTTC
>.|TRBJ1-1|many|TRBV27
CASSLWGVMNTEAFF
TGTGCCAGCAGTTTATGGGGGGTTATGAACACTGAAGCTTTCTTT
>.|TRBJ1-1|.|TRBV19
CASSRRVNTEAFF
TGTGCCAGTAGTAGGCGGGTGAACACTGAAGCTTTCTTT
>TRBD1|TRBJ1-1|.|TRBV4-2
CASSPGTGGVNTEAFF
TGTGCCAGCAGCCCCGGGACAGGGGGCGTAAACACTGAAGCTTTCTTT
>TRBD1|TRBJ1-4|.|TRBV4-3
CASSQGGQATNEKLFF
TGCGCCAGCAGCCAGGGTGGACAGGCAACTAATGAAAAACTGTTTTTT
>.|TRBJ2-3|.|TRBV6-5
CASSYVGSQYF
TGTGCCAGCAGTTACGTAGGATCGCAGTATTTT
>.|TRBJ1-1|.|TRBV6-1
CASSEAWETEAFF
TGTGCCAGCAGTGAAGCATGGGAAACCGAAGCTTTCTTT
>.|TRBJ2-7|.|TRBV11-2
CASSLERDPYYEQYF
TGTGCCAGCAGCTTAGAGCGGGACCCGTATTACGAGCAGTACTTC
>.|TRBJ2-7|.|TRBV30
CAWSPERFYEQYF
TGTGCCTGGAGTCCAGAACGTTTCTACGAGCAGTACTTC
>TRBD2|TRBJ2-5|.|TRBV5-8
CASRDGGGSETQYF
TGTGCCAGCAGGGACGGCGGGGGGTCGGAGACCCAGTACTTC
>TRBD1|TRBJ2-3|few|TRBV25-1
CASSAGQNTDTQYF
TGTGCCAGCAGTGCGGGACAGAACACAGATACGCAGTATTTT
>TRBD1|TRBJ2-1|.|TRBV24-1
CATSDRDRGAYNEQFF
TGTGCCACCAGTGACCGTGACAGGGGTGCTTACAATGAGCAGTTCTTC
>TRBD2|TRBJ2-3|.|TRBV7-6
CASSLAPTSGGASDIDTQYF
TGTGCCAGCAGCTTAGCCCCTACTAGCGGGGGGGCCTCTGATATTGATACGCAGTATTTT
>.|TRBJ2-4|.|TRBV19
CASSISAAKNIQYF
TGTGCCAGTAGTATTAGCGCTGCCAAAAACATTCAGTACTTC
>TRBD1|TRBJ2-7|.|TRBV7-8
CASSLSGTGYREQYF
TGTGCCAGCAGCTTATCGGGGACAGGGTATCGGGAGCAGTACTTC
>.|TRBJ1-1|once|TRBV6-2/TRBV6-3
CASSLGGGNTEAFF
TGTGCCAGCAGCCTAGGGGGTGGAAACACTGAAGCTTTCTTT
>.|TRBJ1-1|few|TRBV11-2
CASSLWSGNTEAFF
TGTGCCAGCAGCTTATGGTCAGGGAACACTGAAGCTTTCTTT
>.|TRBJ2-2|.|TRBV20-1
CSASPSLQNTGELFF
TGCAGTGCTAGTCCAAGCCTACAAAACACCGGGGAGCTGTTTTTT
>.|TRBJ2-3|.|TRBV6-1
CASSEWPSDTQYF
TGTGCCAGCAGTGAATGGCCATCAGATACGCAGTATTTT
>TRBD1|TRBJ1-6|once|TRBV9
CASSVALGQGQLNSPLHF
TGTGCCAGCAGCGTAGCCCTGGGACAGGGACAGCTTAATTCACCCCTCCACTTT
>.|TRBJ2-6|.|TRBV19
CASSIRAGQGAAGANVLTF
TGTGCCAGTAGTATAAGGGCAGGACAAGGGGCAGCTGGGGCCAACGTCCTGACTTTC
>TRBD2|TRBJ2-3|.|TRBV9
CASSVVSGGADTQYF
TGTGCCAGCAGCGTAGTTAGCGGGGGGGCAGATACGCAGTATTTT
>.|TRBJ2-7|.|TRBV12-3/TRBV12-4
CASSLANEQYF
TGTGCCAGCAGTTTAGCGAACGAGCAGTACTTC
>.|TRBJ2-1|.|TRBV7-3
CASSFRGRDYNEQFF
TGTGCCAGCAGCTTTCGCGGGCGGGATTACAATGAGCAGTTCTTC
>.|TRBJ2-6|.|TRBV5-6
CASSFRASGANVLTF
TGTGCCAGCAGCTTCCGGGCGTCTGGGGCCAACGTCCTGACTTTC
>.|TRBJ2-3|.|TRBV4-2
CASSQERGSTDTQYF
TGTGCCAGCAGCCAAGAAAGGGGGAGCACAGATACGCAGTATTTT
>.|TRBJ2-1|.|TRBV11-3
CASSLGAGGAINEQFF
TGTGCCAGCAGCCTGGGTGCTGGGGGGGCCATCAATGAGCAGTTCTTC
>.|TRBJ1-1|.|TRBV3-1/TRBV3-2
CASSLGYGMNTEAFF
TGTGCCAGCAGCCTCGGATATGGGATGAACACTGAAGCTTTCTTT
>TRBD2|TRBJ2-5|.|TRBV2
CASSPGLATQETQYF
TGTGCCAGCAGTCCGGGACTAGCGACCCAAGAGACCCAGTACTTC
>TRBD1|TRBJ1-4|.|TRBV25-1
CASSRGGQGLSEKLFF
TGTGCCAGCAGTCGGGGGGGACAGGGTCTCTCTGAAAAACTGTTTTTT
>TRBD2|TRBJ2-3|.|TRBV5-8
CASSLTSGGVGTDTQYF
TGTGCCAGCAGCTTGACTAGCGGGGGGGTTGGCACAGATACGCAGTATTTT
>.|TRBJ2-3|.|TRBV5-6
CASSLTPATQYF
TGTGCCAGCAGCTTGACGCCGGCTACGCAGTATTTT
>.|TRBJ2-3|.|TRBV12-3/TRBV12-4
CASASTDTQYF
TGTGCCAGTGCAAGCACAGATACGCAGTATTTT
>.|TRBJ2-7|.|TRBV19
CASSSSRRGGTYEQYF
TGTGCCAGTAGTAGTTCCCGGAGGGGGGGAACCTACGAGCAGTACTTC
>.|TRBJ1-2|.|TRBV2
CASSASSANYGYTF
TGTGCCAGCAGTGCATCGTCTGCTAACTATGGCTACACCTTC
>.|TRBJ2-7|.|TRBV9
CASSAAGREQYF
TGTGCCAGCAGCGCCGCAGGGAGGGAGCAGTACTTC
>.|TRBJ2-2|.|TRBV4-2
CASSQKLPTGELFF
TGTGCCAGCAGCCAAAAGCTACCCACCGGGGAGCTGTTTTTT
>TRBD1|TRBJ2-1|many|TRBV15
CATSRTKVDRLYNEQFF
TGTGCCACCAGCAGGACTAAGGTGGACAGGCTGTACAATGAGCAGTTCTTC
>TRBD1|TRBJ1-4|.|TRBV30
CAWRGQWSATNEKLFF
TGTGCCTGGAGGGGACAGTGGAGTGCAACTAATGAAAAACTGTTTTTT
>.|TRBJ1-1|.|TRBV27
CASSTGVGGSGAFF
TGTGCCAGCAGTACGGGGGTGGGGGGTTCTGGGGCTTTCTTT
>.|TRBJ1-1|.|TRBV7-9
CASSLGSWGTEAFF
TGTGCCAGCAGCTTAGGAAGTTGGGGGACTGAAGCTTTCTTT
>.|TRBJ2-7|.|TRBV9
CASSVETVYEQYF
TGTGCCAGCAGCGTAGAAACAGTATACGAGCAGTACTTC
>.|TRBJ2-3|.|TRBV6-2/TRBV6-3
CASSYSGLTDTQYF
TGTGCCAGCAGTTACTCAGGCCTTACAGATACGCAGTATTTT
>TRBD1|TRBJ1-3|.|TRBV15
CATTGQGITGNTIYF
TGTGCCACCACGGGACAGGGTATTACTGGAAACACCATATATTTT
>TRBD2|TRBJ2-1|.|TRBV11-2
CASSLVAGGPNEQFF
TGTGCCAGCAGCTTAGTGGCGGGGGGGCCTAATGAGCAGTTCTTC
>.|TRBJ2-3|once|TRBV24-1
CATSDPRGASTDTQYF
TGTGCCACCAGTGACCCCCGGGGGGCCTCCACAGATACGCAGTATTTT
>.|TRBJ2-1|.|TRBV7-9
CASSSTRGGAESYNEQFF
TGTGCCAGCAGCTCCACGCGGGGAGGAGCGGAGTCCTACAATGAGCAGTTCTTC
>TRBD1|TRBJ1-1|.|TRBV27
CASSIGTGNTEAFF
TGTGCCAGCAGTATCGGGACAGGGAACACTGAAGCTTTCTTT